The clone carrying this TCR beta chain was counted once. The antigen is not known. The junction departs from germline at one end; a sequencing error may be responsible. The germline CDR1 and CDR2 sequences are SSHAT and FNYEAQ (reference sequence). The CDR3 contains 15 residues. Profiling relied on immunoSEQ multiplex PCR, and the TCRdb table lists in-frame clones only, not all of them. Counted here are about 5,000 clones, approximately 81% occurring once; the ten biggest clones make up approximately 9%. This entry belongs to a study of immune evolution from preneoplasia to lung adenocarcinoma. Resections took place in Japan or China from the mid-2010s to the late 2010s. Each case's diagnosis was confirmed by two pathologists on H&E. General study results and limits: Normal lung had the highest top T cell clone frequencies. Clonality was highest in normal lung, lower in later-stage lesions apparently.

Sequencing was performed on FFPE normal lung tissue adjacent to the tumor. The gene calls are TRBV7-7 and TRBJ2-3, with 13 bases identical to TRBD2. The source is a person between 50 and 69 years old with lung adenocarcinoma. In DNA form, the CDR3 reads TGTGCTAGCAGCCGGACTAGCGGGAGTCTAGATACGCAGTATTTT. Residues: CASSRTSGSLDTQYF.